Below are 10 T cell receptor beta chains sequenced from a single sample in a study of technical replicates of blood from four donors. Some clones are missing from TCRdb's copy, which holds only in-frame ones; the method was immunoSEQ multiplex PCR. The data show about 74,000 clones, roughly 94% seen once. Sequencing used T cells isolated from PBMCs. The source is a human donor in good health.

V and J are TRBV5-4 and TRBJ2-7, with D possibly matching TRBD1 (5 bases). This CDR3 has 11 residues. Between the trimmed V and J ends, which lost 4 bases and 4 bases, there was a span of 6 bases. Germline values: CDR1 SGHNT, CDR2 YYREEE (reference sequence). The CDR3 sequence is CASSKGYEQYF. The DNA of the CDR3 is TGTGCCAGCAGCAAGGGGTACGAGCAGTACTTC.

This rearrangement joins TRBV28 to TRBJ2-7; 7 positions agree with TRBD1. Germline lookup yields CDR1 MDHEN and CDR2 SYDVKM. V gave up 5 bases and J gave up 1 base; unmatched junction bases: 5. There are 14 residues in the CDR3. The CDR3 loop reads CASSRQGLSYEQYF. DNA for the CDR3: TGTGCCAGCAGTCGACAGGGTCTATCCTACGAGCAGTACTTC.

The chain employs TRBV7-9 and TRBJ2-1; D unresolved. In germline, CDR1 is SEHNR, CDR2 FQNEAQ (reference sequence). This CDR3 region has 13 residues. V was trimmed by 5 bases and J by 7 bases, leaving 12 bases between them. For the CDR3, the DNA is TGTGCCAGCAGCCCGAGCCCGCGGAATGAGCAGTTCTTC. Translated, it gives CASSPSPRNEQFF.

The chain links TRBV6-5 to TRBJ2-1, with D perhaps matching TRBD2 (6 bases). Germline CDR1 and CDR2: MNHEY and SVGAGI. The CDR3 has 12 residues. V lost 2 bases and J lost 10, with 9 bases in between. Written as DNA, the CDR3 is TGTGCCAGCAGTTACGATAGCGGCGAGCAGTTCTTC. Its translation is CASSYDSGEQFF.

The gene calls are TRBV14 and TRBJ1-1; D not resolved. Trimming cost V 1 base and J 5 bases, with 11 bases left between them. The CDR3 is 14 amino acids. CDR1 and CDR2 from the germline V gene are SGHDN and FVKESK. CDR3 sequence (DNA): TGTGCCAGCAGCCAAGTGGATACAGAAACTGAAGCTTTCTTT. Amino acid sequence: CASSQVDTETEAFF.

The chain is built from TRBV19 and TRBJ1-1; D is unclear. Germline V gives CDR1 LNHDA, CDR2 SQIVND (reference sequence). The CDR3 sequence is 15 residues long. The V end lost 3 bases, the J end lost 0 bases, and 11 bases lay between the germline ends. The CDR3, as DNA: TGTGCCAGTAGTATGGGCAGAGATATGAACACTGAAGCTTTCTTT. Protein: CASSMGRDMNTEAFF.

The rearrangement joins TRBV30 to TRBJ2-4; 8 bases match TRBD1. With 2 bases clipped from V and 4 bases from J, the junction kept 7 bases outside the gene matches. This CDR3 spans 15 amino acids. Per the germline V gene, CDR1 is GTSNPN and CDR2 is SVGIG (reference sequence). CDR3 nucleotides: TGTGCCTGGAGTCCACAGGGGGTCCTAAAAAACATTCAGTACTTC. Translation: CAWSPQGVLKNIQYF.

This chain links TRBV9 with TRBJ2-2; 9 positions agree with TRBD2. This CDR3 is 17 amino acids long. With 4 bases clipped from V and 5 bases from J, the junction kept 12 bases outside the gene matches. Germline lookup yields CDR1 SGDLS and CDR2 YYNGEE. The CDR3 region is CASSPRGVAGATGELFF. Here the CDR3 DNA reads TGTGCCAGCAGCCCAAGGGGAGTAGCGGGAGCAACCGGGGAGCTGTTTTTT.

This clone was observed a single time. The chain has TRBV10-3 and TRBJ1-5; 8 bases agree with TRBD1. There are 13 residues in the CDR3. V gave up 9 bases and J gave up 6 bases; unmatched junction bases: 7. CDR1 and CDR2 (germline): ENHRY, SYGVKD. Written as DNA, the CDR3 is TGTGCCATTAGGGGACAGGCCGGTCAGCCCCAGCATTTT. Residues: CAIRGQAGQPQHF.

The chain links TRBV28 to TRBJ2-2; D gene uncertain. Trimming took 11 bases from V and 3 from J, leaving 7 bases between them. CDR3 length: 11 amino acids. The germline V gene has CDR1 MDHEN and CDR2 SYDVKM. The CDR3 sequence: CAVRDTGELFF. For the CDR3, the DNA is TGTGCCGTCCGGGACACCGGGGAGCTGTTTTTT.